What follows are 22 T cell receptor beta chains derived from one specimen sequenced in a study of identical twins. TCRdb re-analysed the 5' RACE reads in MiXCR, keeping a single row per CDR3 protein. The table records around 470,000 distinct CDR3 sequences, over 12% of them present only once. These sequences were also reported in another study, on yellow fever vaccine responses in identical twins.

The material sequenced was CD4+ T cells sorted from blood. The receptors derive from a woman between 18 and 29 years old in good health.

The rearrangement joins TRBV5-1 to TRBJ2-1, with 8 bases fitting TRBD2. The CDR3 consists of 14 residues. Germline V gene lookup returns CDR1 SGHRS and CDR2 YFSETQ. After removal of 7 bases from V and 7 bases from J, the junction contained 10 bases not matched to a gene. The CDR3 loop is CASFRGGGFNEQFF. CDR3 sequence (DNA): TGCGCCAGCTTTCGGGGCGGGGGGTTTAATGAGCAGTTCTTC.

The table lists this clonotype with many counts. The chain is built from TRBV7-9 and TRBJ2-4, with D hard to call. There are 15 residues in the CDR3. V lost 0 bases and J lost 2, with 8 bases in between. Germline CDR1 and CDR2: SEHNR and FQNEAQ (reference sequence). The chain's CDR3 is CASSLALPSKNIQYF. The CDR3 coding sequence is TGTGCCAGCAGCTTAGCGCTACCCTCCAAAAACATTCAGTACTTC.

J is TRBJ2-5 and V is TRBV20-1; TRBD2 matches at 7 bases. Germline CDR1 reads DFQATT; CDR2 reads SNEGSKA (reference sequence). The CDR3 length is 14 residues. Trimming cost V 4 bases and J 5 bases; bases outside gene matches: 10. The CDR3 coding sequence is TGCAGTGCTACCGGGGGGTTTAGGTCGGAGACCCAGTACTTC. Translated, it gives CSATGGFRSETQYF.

V gene TRBV5-1 combines with J gene TRBJ2-1; TRBD2 agrees at 9 bases. This CDR3 is built from 15 residues. The junction had 6 bases not matched to a gene; V was cut back by 2 bases and J by 6 bases. The germline V gene has CDR1 SGHRS and CDR2 YFSETQ. The DNA of the CDR3 is TGCGCCAGCAGCTTTCCTAGCGGGGCCTCCAATGAGCAGTTCTTC. It specifies CASSFPSGASNEQFF.

This clonotype was seen only a few times. This rearrangement joins TRBV12-3 or TRBV12-4 to TRBJ2-5; tentatively, D is TRBD1 or TRBD2 (5 bases each). CDR3 length: 14 residues. V was trimmed by 6 bases and J by 6 bases, leaving 17 bases between them. CDR3 sequence: CASRSGAWGQTQYF. CDR3 nucleotide sequence: TGTGCCAGCAGGTCCGGGGCCTGGGGCCAGACCCAGTACTTC.

The chain links TRBV24-1 to TRBJ2-2; TRBD1 agrees at 9 bases. The germline CDR1 and CDR2 sequences are KGHDR and SFDVKD. This CDR3 has 18 amino acids. V dropped 1 base and J dropped 3; count of bases not matched to a gene: 8. CDR3 residues: CATSDFGRTGAHTGELFF. Here the CDR3 DNA reads TGTGCCACCAGTGATTTCGGTAGGACAGGGGCACACACCGGGGAGCTGTTTTTT.

This clonotype has more than one count but fewer than ten. The rearrangement joins TRBV7-9 to TRBJ2-3, with 8 bases lining up with TRBD2. This CDR3 is 17 amino acids long. V lost 6 bases and J lost 3; bases outside the gene matches: 14. The germline gives CDR1 SEHNR, CDR2 FQNEAQ (reference sequence). This chain's CDR3 is CASRERGGLVRTDTQYF. As DNA, the CDR3 is TGTGCCAGCAGAGAACGGGGGGGACTTGTTCGGACAGATACGCAGTATTTT.

The rearrangement joins TRBV28 to TRBJ2-3, with D unresolved. The length of the CDR3 is 12 residues. Germline values: CDR1 MDHEN, CDR2 SYDVKM. The V gene lost 5 bases and the J gene lost 2 bases, with 5 bases spanning the gap. DNA for the CDR3: TGTGCCAGCAGTAAGGACACAGATACGCAGTATTTT. Translated, it gives CASSKDTDTQYF.

The sample holds a few counts of this clonotype. The gene calls are TRBV27 and TRBJ2-7, with TRBD1 matching 8 bases. V trimming: 6 bases; J trimming: 0 bases; junction bases outside the gene matches: 7. The CDR3 spans 15 residues. Per germline, CDR1 MNHEY and CDR2 SMNVEV (reference sequence). In nucleotides, the CDR3 is TGTGCCAGCAGGCAAACAGGGGGGAGCTCCTACGAGCAGTACTTC. Protein sequence: CASRQTGGSSYEQYF.

In its sample, this clonotype was seen a few times. The V gene is TRBV11-1, the J gene TRBJ2-7; the D gene is possibly TRBD2 (6 bases). V was cut by 2 bases and J by 2 bases, with 10 bases left in between. CDR3 size: 14 residues. Looked up from germline, CDR1 is SGHAT and CDR2 is FQDESV (reference sequence). As DNA, the CDR3 is TGTGCCAGCAGCTTAAGCACGGGAGCCTACGAGCAGTACTTC. Translation: CASSLSTGAYEQYF.

The V and J genes are TRBV28 and TRBJ2-5; weak D call: TRBD2 (6 bases). Germline-derived CDR1 and CDR2 are MDHEN and SYDVKM. V was shortened by 2 bases and J by 7 bases, with 8 bases between the two germline ends. The CDR3 runs 12 residues. This chain's CDR3 is CASSLRGTTQYF. CDR3 bases: TGTGCCAGCAGTTTACGGGGGACGACCCAGTACTTC.

Only a few counts were recorded for this clonotype. The chain uses TRBV7-2 and TRBJ2-1, with 12 positions matching TRBD2. Looked up from germline, CDR1 is SGHTA and CDR2 is FQGNSA. CDR3 length equals 17 residues. The J segment lost 9 bases and the V segment lost 5 bases, leaving 14 bases of the junction unmatched. The DNA of the CDR3 is TGTGCCAGCAGCCCGAGGACTAGCGGGACAATTATCGGTGAGCAGTTCTTC. Translated: CASSPRTSGTIIGEQFF.

The sample holds a few counts of this clonotype. DNA of the CDR3: TGTGCCAGTAGTATAGTCCAGGGCGGCAATCAGCCCCAGCATTTT. It codes for CASSIVQGGNQPQHF. The V call is TRBV19, the J call TRBJ1-5, with D possibly matching TRBD1 (5 bases). Germline values: CDR1 LNHDA, CDR2 SQIVND (reference sequence). The CDR3 contains 15 residues. V lost 1 base, J lost 2 bases, and 9 bases lay in between.

The CDR3 here is CASSPPGAQETQYF. The DNA for the CDR3 is TGTGCCAGCTCACCACCTGGGGCTCAAGAGACCCAGTACTTC. V usage is TRBV18 and J usage is TRBJ2-5, with D tentatively TRBD1 (5 bases). The CDR3 contains 14 residues. V was clipped by 0 bases and J by 2 bases, with 7 bases between them. Germline CDR1 reads KGHSH; CDR2 reads LQKENI.

This clonotype was seen at least ten times. The rearrangement uses TRBV6-6 and TRBJ2-3; no reliable D call. The CDR3 length is 11 residues. The germline CDR1 and CDR2 sequences are MNHNY and SVGAGI (reference sequence). V was pared by 5 bases and J by 5 bases, with 5 bases between. This CDR3 reads CASSPVDTQYF. Written as DNA, the CDR3 is TGTGCCAGCAGTCCCGTAGATACGCAGTATTTT.

In DNA form, the CDR3 reads TGCAGTGCTTCTACAGGGAGGTGGGGCTACGAGCAGTACTTC. Its translation: CSASTGRWGYEQYF. This rearrangement joins TRBV20-1 to TRBJ2-7; D is tentatively TRBD1 or TRBD2 (6 bases each). V shed 5 bases and J shed 3 bases, with 17 bases lying between them. The germline V gene has CDR1 DFQATT and CDR2 SNEGSKA (reference sequence). There are 14 residues in the CDR3.

The genes are TRBV20-1 and TRBJ2-7, with a tentative D call TRBD2 (5 bases). The CDR3 has 13 amino acids. Trimming pared 6 bases from V and 2 bases from J, leaving 14 bases between. Germline V gives CDR1 DFQATT, CDR2 SNEGSKA (reference sequence). This chain's CDR3 is CSALGAVAYEQYF. CDR3 nucleotide sequence: TGCAGTGCCCTTGGAGCGGTGGCCTACGAGCAGTACTTC.

This chain links TRBV5-5 with TRBJ2-3; D is uncertain. V was shortened by 2 bases and J by 4 bases, with 14 bases between the two germline ends. CDR1 is SGHKS and CDR2 is YYEKEE in the germline V gene (reference sequence). The CDR3 loop spans 15 amino acids. CDR3 DNA sequence: TGTGCCAGCAGCTTCGACGGGCTAGAATCAGATACGCAGTATTTT. Amino acid sequence: CASSFDGLESDTQYF. The entire variable domain, with the rest obtained from reference TRBV5-5 and TRBJ2-3, is as follows: DAGVTQSPTHLIKTRGQQVTLRCSPISGHKSVSWYQQVLGQGPQFIFQYYEKEERGRGNFPDRFSARQFPNYSSELNVNALLLGDSALYLCASSFDGLESDTQYFGPGTRLTVL.

The V gene is TRBV6-5, the J gene TRBJ1-4; TRBD1 is a possible D gene (6 bases). The CDR3 extends over 15 amino acids. The germline V gene has CDR1 MNHEY and CDR2 SVGAGI. Trimming shortened V by 8 bases and J by 0 bases, and 13 bases separated the two germline ends. The CDR3 loop is CASGYGQSTNEKLFF. The CDR3 DNA follows: TGTGCCAGCGGCTACGGACAGTCAACTAATGAAAAACTGTTTTTT.

The chain has TRBV6-5 and TRBJ1-2; D ambiguous. The V and J ends lost 3 bases and 4 bases respectively, with 9 bases between them. The CDR3 runs 13 residues. Germline assignment: CDR1 MNHEY and CDR2 SVGAGI. The CDR3 nucleotides are TGTGCCAGCAGTTATGGGGAGCTCTATGGCTACACCTTC. It yields the protein CASSYGELYGYTF.

The rearrangement links TRBV12-3 or TRBV12-4 to TRBJ2-1; no clear D gene. The CDR3 totals 14 residues. Trimming pared 3 bases from V and 5 bases from J, leaving 11 bases between. For the CDR3, the DNA is TGTGCCAGCAGTTTCCTTAGGGCTAACAATGAGCAGTTCTTC. Amino acids: CASSFLRANNEQFF.

This clonotype has just one count. The rearrangement joins TRBV7-8 to TRBJ1-1; D is ambiguous. Germline CDR1 reads SGHVS; CDR2 reads FQNEAQ. V gave up 1 base and J gave up 5 bases, with 8 bases separating them. This CDR3 region has 13 residues. The CDR3 loop reads CASSLDLQTEAFF. The CDR3 bases are TGTGCCAGCAGCTTAGACTTACAGACTGAAGCTTTCTTT.